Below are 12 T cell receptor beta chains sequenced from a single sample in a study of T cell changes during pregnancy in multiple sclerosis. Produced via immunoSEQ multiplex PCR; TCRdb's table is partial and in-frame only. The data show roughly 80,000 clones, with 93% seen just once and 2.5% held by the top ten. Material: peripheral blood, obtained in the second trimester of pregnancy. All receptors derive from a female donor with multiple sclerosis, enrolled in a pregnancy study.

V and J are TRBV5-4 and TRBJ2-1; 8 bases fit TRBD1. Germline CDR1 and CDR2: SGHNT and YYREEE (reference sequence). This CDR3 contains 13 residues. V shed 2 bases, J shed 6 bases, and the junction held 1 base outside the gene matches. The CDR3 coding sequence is TGTGCCAGCAGCTTTACAGGGGGCAATGAGCAGTTCTTC. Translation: CASSFTGGNEQFF.

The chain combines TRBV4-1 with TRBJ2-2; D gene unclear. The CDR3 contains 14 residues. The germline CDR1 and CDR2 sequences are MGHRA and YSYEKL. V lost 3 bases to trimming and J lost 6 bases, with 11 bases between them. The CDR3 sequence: CASSQGPNSGELFF. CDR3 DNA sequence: TGCGCCAGCAGCCAGGGCCCCAATTCCGGGGAGCTGTTTTTT.

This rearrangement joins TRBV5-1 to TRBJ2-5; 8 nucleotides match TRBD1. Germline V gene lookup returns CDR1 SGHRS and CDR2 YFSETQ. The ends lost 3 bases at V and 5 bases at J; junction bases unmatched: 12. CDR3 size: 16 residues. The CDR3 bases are TGCGCCAGCAGCTGGCCGTCCGACAGGGGAGAGGAGACCCAGTACTTC. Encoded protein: CASSWPSDRGEETQYF.

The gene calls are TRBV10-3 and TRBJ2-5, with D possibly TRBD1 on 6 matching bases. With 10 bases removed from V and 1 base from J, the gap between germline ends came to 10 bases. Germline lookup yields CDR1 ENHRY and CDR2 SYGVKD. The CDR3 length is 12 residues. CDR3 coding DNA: TGTGCCACACAGGGTCTCCAAGAGACCCAGTACTTC. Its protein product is CATQGLQETQYF.

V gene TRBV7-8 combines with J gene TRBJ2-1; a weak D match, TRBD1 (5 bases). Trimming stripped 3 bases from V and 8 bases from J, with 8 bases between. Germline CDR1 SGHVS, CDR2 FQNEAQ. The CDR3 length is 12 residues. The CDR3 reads CASSFWGDEQFF. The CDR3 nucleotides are TGTGCCAGCAGCTTTTGGGGCGATGAGCAGTTCTTC.

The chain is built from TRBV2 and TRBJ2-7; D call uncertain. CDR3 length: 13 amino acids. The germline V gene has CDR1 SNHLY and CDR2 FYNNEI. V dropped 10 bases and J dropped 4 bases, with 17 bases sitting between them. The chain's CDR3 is CATSEDGLYEQYF. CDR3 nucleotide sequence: TGTGCCACCTCCGAGGATGGATTATACGAGCAGTACTTC.

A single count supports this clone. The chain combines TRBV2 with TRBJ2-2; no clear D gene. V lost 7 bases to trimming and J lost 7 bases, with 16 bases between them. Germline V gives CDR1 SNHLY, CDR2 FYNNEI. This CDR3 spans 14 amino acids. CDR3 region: CASNTNTVYGELFF. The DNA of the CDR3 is TGTGCCAGCAATACAAACACCGTATACGGGGAGCTGTTTTTT.

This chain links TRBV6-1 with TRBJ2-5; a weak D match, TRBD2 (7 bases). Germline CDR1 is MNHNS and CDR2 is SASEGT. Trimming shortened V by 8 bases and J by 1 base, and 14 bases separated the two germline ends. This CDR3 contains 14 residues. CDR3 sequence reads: CASGRGAVQETQYF. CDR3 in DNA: TGTGCCAGCGGTCGGGGGGCGGTCCAAGAGACCCAGTACTTC.

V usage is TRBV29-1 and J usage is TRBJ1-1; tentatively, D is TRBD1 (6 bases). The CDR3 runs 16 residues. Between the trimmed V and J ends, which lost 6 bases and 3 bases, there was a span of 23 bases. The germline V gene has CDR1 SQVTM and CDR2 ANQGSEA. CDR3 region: CSVVGAGDELDTEAFF. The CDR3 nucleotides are TGCAGCGTCGTAGGGGCAGGGGACGAACTGGACACTGAAGCTTTCTTT. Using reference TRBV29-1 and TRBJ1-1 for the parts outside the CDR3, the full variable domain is SAVISQKPSRDICQRGTSLTIQCQVDSQVTMMFWYRQQPGQSLTLIATANQGSEATYESGFVIDKFPISRPNLTFSTLTVSNMSPEDSSIYLCSVVGAGDELDTEAFFGQGTRLTVV.

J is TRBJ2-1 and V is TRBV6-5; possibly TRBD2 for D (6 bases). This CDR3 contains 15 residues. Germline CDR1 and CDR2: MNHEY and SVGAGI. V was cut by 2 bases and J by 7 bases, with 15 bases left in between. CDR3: CASSYKGGGRNEQFF. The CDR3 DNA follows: TGTGCCAGCAGTTACAAGGGAGGAGGGAGGAATGAGCAGTTCTTC.

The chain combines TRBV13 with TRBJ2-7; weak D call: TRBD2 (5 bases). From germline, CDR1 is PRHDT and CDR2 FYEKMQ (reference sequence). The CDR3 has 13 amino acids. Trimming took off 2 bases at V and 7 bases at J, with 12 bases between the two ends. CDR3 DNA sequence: TGTGCCAGCAGCTTAACCGGGGTCTTTGAGCAGTACTTC. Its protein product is CASSLTGVFEQYF.

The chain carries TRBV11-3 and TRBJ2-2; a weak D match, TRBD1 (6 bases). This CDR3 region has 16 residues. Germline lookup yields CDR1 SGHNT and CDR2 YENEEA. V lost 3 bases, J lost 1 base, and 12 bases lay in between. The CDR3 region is CASSFNTGLNTGELFF. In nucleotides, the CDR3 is TGTGCCAGCAGCTTTAATACAGGGTTGAACACCGGGGAGCTGTTTTTT.